This entry describes one TCR beta chain. Its antigen is not known. The V gene end was trimmed by 6 bases and the J gene end by 5 bases; junction bases not matched to a gene: 11. Germline V gene sequence: CDR1 SNHLY, CDR2 FYNNEI. The CDR3 totals 17 residues. TCRdb re-analysed the multiplex PCR reads in MiXCR, keeping a single row per CDR3 protein. The sample shows under 75,000 distinct CDR3 sequences, around three fifths of them seen only once. The sample originates from a study of breast tumors, draining lymph nodes, adjacent tissues. The study, taken as a whole, reports: Data fit most tumor T cells coming from lymph node, expanding in tumor. Luminal-like breast cancer showed significantly greater tumor-nontumor repertoire similarity than basal-like breast cancer did. Tumor T cell lymph node origin was a supported hypothesis, not proven.

J is TRBJ2-5 and V is TRBV2; 14 positions agree with TRBD2. Sequenced sample: breast tumor tissue. The TCR was taken from a female donor with breast cancer. Some clones in this sample may be carry-over from other donors' samples. The CDR3 DNA reads as TGTGCCAGCAGGTTGACTAGCGGGGGGGCAAGGGGGGAGACCCAGTACTTC. Its translation: CASRLTSGGARGETQYF.